One sample yielded the 11 T cell receptor beta chains listed below, sequenced in a study of cytomegalovirus exposure and HLA in healthy donors. In the PCR, 60 Vbeta and 13 Jbeta primers were used. The table came from immunoSEQ multiplex PCR; TCRdb's copy has only in-frame clones and leaves some out. This sample carries 100,000 to 150,000 clones, approximately 80% of them seen once, and the ten largest clones take around 0.7%. The sequenced sample consisted of PBMCs. The origin of the receptors is a young man in good health and CMV-seronegative.

In its sample, this clone was seen a few times. This chain joins TRBV29-1 and TRBJ1-2; 8 bases align to TRBD1. The CDR3 has 11 amino acids. CDR1 and CDR2 from the germline V gene are SQVTM and ANQGSEA. The V segment lost 8 bases and the J segment 12 bases; nucleotides outside the gene matches: 11. In DNA, the CDR3 is TGCAGCCTTCAGCAGGGGGCTCCCCACACCTTC. The encoded protein is CSLQQGAPHTF.

The chain employs TRBV19 and TRBJ1-1; 7 bases map to TRBD1. J gave up 10 bases and V 6 bases, and 5 bases lay outside the gene matches. There are 11 residues in the CDR3. The germline V gene has CDR1 LNHDA and CDR2 SQIVND (reference sequence). CDR3 sequence (DNA): TGTGCCAGTAGGACAGGGAATCTAGCTTTCTTT. Translating gives CASRTGNLAFF.

This clone was picked up one time. The chain joins TRBV28 to TRBJ1-2; TRBD1 matches 7 bases. This CDR3 is built from 14 residues. V was clipped by 5 bases and J by 2 bases; unmatched bases: 5. The germline V gene encodes CDR1 MDHEN and CDR2 SYDVKM. The CDR3 DNA sequence: TGTGCCAGCAGTACCGGACAGGCCAACTATGGCTACACCTTC. Encoded protein: CASSTGQANYGYTF.

V is TRBV9 and J is TRBJ2-7; 8 positions agree with TRBD1. J gave up 0 bases and V 3 bases, and 5 bases lay outside the gene matches. The germline CDR1 and CDR2 sequences are SGDLS and YYNGEE. This CDR3 region has 15 residues. The CDR3 here is CASSGGQGLSYEQYF. DNA for the CDR3: TGTGCCAGCAGCGGAGGACAGGGTCTCTCCTACGAGCAGTACTTC.

This sequence joins TRBV5-6 and TRBJ1-1, with TRBD1 matching 7 bases. The germline CDR1 and CDR2 sequences are SGHDT and YYEEEE. Germline trimming cut 3 bases from V and 4 bases from J; bases unmatched to any gene: 6. This CDR3 region has 14 residues. CDR3 loop: CASSSTGVITEAFF. Here the CDR3 DNA reads TGTGCCAGCAGCTCAACAGGGGTGATCACTGAAGCTTTCTTT.

This chain uses TRBV7-8 with TRBJ1-1; TRBD1 agrees at 8 bases. This CDR3 has 14 amino acids. The germline gives CDR1 SGHVS, CDR2 FQNEAQ. Trimming at V came to 3 bases and at J to 1 base, leaving 1 base not matched to a gene. CDR3 residues: CASSFQGANTEAFF. CDR3 DNA sequence: TGTGCCAGCAGCTTTCAGGGGGCGAACACTGAAGCTTTCTTT.

Concerning this clone itself: Relative to the germline gene, one junction end is altered; a read error may explain this. The chain has TRBV30 and TRBJ2-7; the D gene is possibly TRBD2 (6 bases). CDR1 GTSNPN and CDR2 SVGIG come from the germline V gene (reference sequence). This CDR3 comprises 12 residues. CDR3 nucleotide sequence: TGTGCCTGGGCCGTCACGGGACTCACGCCGAAATTC. It yields the protein CAWAVTGLTPKF.

The chain is built from TRBV9 and TRBJ2-3; D is undetermined. CDR1 and CDR2 from the germline V gene are SGDLS and YYNGEE. Trimming cost V 6 bases and J 2 bases, with 13 bases left between them. The CDR3 runs to 14 residues. The CDR3 reads CASNTDSVTDTQYF. CDR3 coding DNA: TGTGCCAGCAATACCGACTCGGTCACAGATACGCAGTATTTT.

The CDR3 coding sequence is TGTGCCAGCAGCTTGGAAACAGAGGCGGGAGAGACCCAGTACTTC. It yields the protein CASSLETEAGETQYF. The chain carries TRBV5-4 and TRBJ2-5; possibly TRBD2 for D (5 bases). V was pared by 0 bases and J by 4 bases, with 13 bases between. Germline loops: CDR1 SGHNT, CDR2 YYREEE (reference sequence). The CDR3 covers 15 residues.

This clone was seen ten or more times. V is TRBV6-5 and J is TRBJ1-1; D gene unclear. The CDR3 loop spans 16 amino acids. V was clipped by 4 bases and J by 0 bases, with 15 bases between them. Per the germline V gene, CDR1 is MNHEY and CDR2 is SVGAGI. The CDR3 DNA sequence: TGTGCCAGCAGTTCCCTTACAGTCGTTTTGAACACTGAAGCTTTCTTT. The encoded protein is CASSSLTVVLNTEAFF.

The chain couples TRBV9 to TRBJ2-7; D not certain. V lost 3 bases to trimming and J lost 6 bases, with 10 bases between them. CDR3 length: 12 residues. Per the germline V gene, CDR1 is SGDLS and CDR2 is YYNGEE. The CDR3 nucleotides read TGTGCCAGCAGCGCCCCCCCGGGCGAGCAGTACTTC. Protein: CASSAPPGEQYF. Complete variable domain (other parts from reference TRBV9 and TRBJ2-7): DSGVTQTPKHLITATGQRVTLRCSPRSGDLSVYWYQQSLDQGLQFLIQYYNGEERAKGNILERFSAQQFPDLHSELNLSSLELGDSALYFCASSAPPGEQYFGPGTRLTVT.